The sequence of this T cell receptor beta chain was determined in a study of CD8+ T cells in alopecia areata. As for the study in general: Patients remained on tofacitinib for 6 to 18 months and then went 6 months without it. Study results and caveats: Resident alphabeta T cells of normal skin are also sequenced in scalp samples. On tofacitinib, scalp clonality and expanded CD8+ clones among top 100 fell significantly.

On this clone: The target antigen is unknown.

Germline lookup yields CDR1 SNHLY and CDR2 FYNNEI. The CDR3 is made up of 15 amino acids. The V and J ends lost 1 base and 6 bases respectively, with 15 bases between them. cDNA prepared by RNA extraction and subsequent reverse transcription served as the template for sequencing. TCRdb's table, derived via immunoSEQ multiplex PCR, lists solely in-frame clones and lacks some. The sample comprises 15,000 to 20,000 clones, around three fifths of which are singletons, and approximately 7.6% rests with the top ten. As for treatment: oral pan-JAK inhibitor, 5-10 mg twice daily. Sampling of alopecia areata patients yielded lesional scalp punch biopsies as well as peripheral blood.

Material: skin, obtained at week 4, from a patient treated with tofacitinib. The rearrangement joins TRBV2 to TRBJ1-1, with D possibly matching TRBD1 (5 bases). The sequence derives from a human donor with alopecia areata. In DNA form, the CDR3 reads TGTGCCAGCAGTGAAGTAACCCAGGGAAACGCTGAAGCTTTCTTT. Its protein is CASSEVTQGNAEAFF.